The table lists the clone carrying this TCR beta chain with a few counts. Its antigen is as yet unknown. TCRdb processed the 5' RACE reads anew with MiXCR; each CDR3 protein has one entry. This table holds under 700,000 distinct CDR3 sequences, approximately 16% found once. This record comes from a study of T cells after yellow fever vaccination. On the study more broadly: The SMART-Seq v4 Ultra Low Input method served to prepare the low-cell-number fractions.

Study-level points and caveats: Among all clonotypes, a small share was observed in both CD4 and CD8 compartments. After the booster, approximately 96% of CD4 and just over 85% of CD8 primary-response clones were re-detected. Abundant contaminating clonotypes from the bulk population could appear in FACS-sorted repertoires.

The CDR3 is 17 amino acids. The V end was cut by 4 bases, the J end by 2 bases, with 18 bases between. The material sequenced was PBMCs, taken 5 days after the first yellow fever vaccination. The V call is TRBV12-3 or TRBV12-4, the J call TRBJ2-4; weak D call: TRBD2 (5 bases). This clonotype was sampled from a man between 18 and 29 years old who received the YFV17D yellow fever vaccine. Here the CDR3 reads CASSYLTTSSTKNIQYF. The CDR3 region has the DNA TGTGCCAGCAGTTATCTGACTACTTCCTCGACCAAAAACATTCAGTACTTC.